These T cell receptor beta chains were read from a single sample in a study of shared clonotypes between healthy human individuals. TCRdb keeps only in-frame clones here, not all; method: immunoSEQ multiplex PCR. The data show about 1 million clones, about 74% seen once. Material for sequencing was memory CD4+ T cells sorted from blood. Receptors were obtained from a man aged 18-30 years in good health. Each CDR3 is given with its conserved first and last residue. The order of the fields is D gene, clone size, CDR3 length, J gene, V gene, CDR3 protein, CDR3 DNA. The D gene is left open where the match is weak. The size field is filled for only some rows; it gives once, few, many or a size class.

d_call: TRBD2; clone_size: NA; cdr3_length: 13; j_call: TRBJ2-3; v_call: TRBV30; cdr3_aa: CAWLAGGTDTQYF; cdr3_nt: TGTGCCTGGCTAGCGGGGGGCACAGATACGCAGTATTTT
d_call: NA; clone_size: NA; cdr3_length: 17; j_call: TRBJ2-2; v_call: TRBV19; cdr3_aa: CASSPGTGTVGTGELFF; cdr3_nt: TGTGCCAGTAGCCCGGGTACCGGGACCGTCGGGACCGGGGAGCTGTTTTTT
d_call: TRBD2; clone_size: NA; cdr3_length: 16; j_call: TRBJ2-1; v_call: TRBV10-3; cdr3_aa: CAISAPTSGSTYEQFF; cdr3_nt: TGTGCCATCAGTGCCCCTACTAGCGGGAGTACGTATGAGCAGTTCTTC
d_call: NA; clone_size: NA; cdr3_length: 16; j_call: TRBJ2-3; v_call: TRBV30; cdr3_aa: CAWSVPRDWSTDTQYF; cdr3_nt: TGTGCCTGGAGTGTACCCAGGGATTGGAGCACAGATACGCAGTATTTT
d_call: TRBD1; clone_size: NA; cdr3_length: 14; j_call: TRBJ2-1; v_call: TRBV27; cdr3_aa: CASSPRQGSNEQFF; cdr3_nt: TGTGCCAGCAGTCCGCGACAGGGCTCCAATGAGCAGTTCTTC
d_call: NA; clone_size: NA; cdr3_length: 13; j_call: TRBJ1-5; v_call: TRBV6-1; cdr3_aa: CASRLNRGQPQHF; cdr3_nt: TGTGCCAGCAGACTGAATAGGGGTCAGCCCCAGCATTTT
d_call: NA; clone_size: NA; cdr3_length: 14; j_call: TRBJ2-3; v_call: TRBV11-1; cdr3_aa: CASSLVPGLDTQYF; cdr3_nt: TGTGCCAGCAGCTTAGTACCAGGGCTAGATACGCAGTATTTT
d_call: NA; clone_size: NA; cdr3_length: 15; j_call: TRBJ1-5; v_call: TRBV7-2; cdr3_aa: CASSLEMASNQPQHF; cdr3_nt: TGTGCCAGCAGCTTAGAAATGGCTAGCAATCAGCCCCAGCATTTT
d_call: TRBD1; clone_size: NA; cdr3_length: 16; j_call: TRBJ2-7; v_call: TRBV5-6; cdr3_aa: CASSANRGRGTDEQYF; cdr3_nt: TGTGCCAGCAGCGCTAACAGGGGGCGCGGTACCGACGAGCAGTACTTC
d_call: NA; clone_size: NA; cdr3_length: 16; j_call: TRBJ1-2; v_call: TRBV5-4; cdr3_aa: CASSSTRGAQNYGYTF; cdr3_nt: TGTGCCAGCAGCTCAACCAGGGGCGCGCAAAACTATGGCTACACCTTC
d_call: TRBD2; clone_size: NA; cdr3_length: 15; j_call: TRBJ2-3; v_call: TRBV5-4; cdr3_aa: CASSPGLAAGDTQYF; cdr3_nt: TGTGCCAGCAGCCCAGGACTAGCTGCGGGAGATACGCAGTATTTT
d_call: TRBD1; clone_size: NA; cdr3_length: 13; j_call: TRBJ2-7; v_call: TRBV14; cdr3_aa: CASSQRQGEGSNF; cdr3_nt: TGTGCCAGCAGTCAACGGCAGGGGGAAGGTTCGAACTTC
d_call: TRBD1; clone_size: NA; cdr3_length: 16; j_call: TRBJ2-2; v_call: TRBV10-3; cdr3_aa: CAIGQVTGGADGELFF; cdr3_nt: TGTGCCATCGGTCAAGTGACAGGGGGCGCAGACGGGGAGCTGTTTTTT
d_call: TRBD1; clone_size: NA; cdr3_length: 14; j_call: TRBJ1-2; v_call: TRBV5-5; cdr3_aa: CASRRSGTGHGYTF; cdr3_nt: TGTGCCAGCAGGCGCTCCGGGACAGGGCATGGCTACACCTTC
d_call: NA; clone_size: NA; cdr3_length: 13; j_call: TRBJ1-6; v_call: TRBV15; cdr3_aa: CATQENYNSPLHF; cdr3_nt: TGTGCCACCCAGGAAAACTATAATTCACCCCTCCACTTT
d_call: NA; clone_size: NA; cdr3_length: 14; j_call: TRBJ2-1; v_call: TRBV6-1; cdr3_aa: CAILEGLRYNEQFF; cdr3_nt: TGTGCCATCCTCGAGGGGCTTCGGTACAATGAGCAGTTCTTC
d_call: TRBD2; clone_size: NA; cdr3_length: 16; j_call: TRBJ2-3; v_call: TRBV23-1; cdr3_aa: CASSPPLAGGPDTQYF; cdr3_nt: TGCGCCAGCAGTCCTCCACTAGCGGGAGGCCCAGATACGCAGTATTTT
d_call: NA; clone_size: few; cdr3_length: 18; j_call: TRBJ2-5; v_call: TRBV27; cdr3_aa: CATKPYLGDVSIIETQYF; cdr3_nt: TGTGCCACCAAACCCTATCTTGGGGACGTCAGCATCATTGAGACCCAGTACTTC
d_call: NA; clone_size: NA; cdr3_length: 14; j_call: TRBJ2-7; v_call: TRBV7-2; cdr3_aa: CASSLRVEIYEQYF; cdr3_nt: TGTGCCAGCAGCTTAAGGGTGGAAATCTACGAGCAGTACTTC
d_call: NA; clone_size: NA; cdr3_length: 11; j_call: TRBJ2-7; v_call: TRBV20-1; cdr3_aa: CSAEVRYEQYF; cdr3_nt: TGCAGTGCTGAGGTTCGCTACGAGCAGTACTTC
d_call: TRBD2; clone_size: NA; cdr3_length: 15; j_call: TRBJ2-7; v_call: TRBV4-3; cdr3_aa: CASSLRGLLTYEQYF; cdr3_nt: TGCGCCAGCAGCCTGAGGGGACTACTAACCTACGAGCAGTACTTC
d_call: TRBD1; clone_size: NA; cdr3_length: 14; j_call: TRBJ1-2; v_call: TRBV6-1; cdr3_aa: CASGQGAQIYGYTF; cdr3_nt: TGTGCCAGTGGACAGGGGGCGCAAATCTATGGCTACACCTTC
d_call: TRBD1; clone_size: NA; cdr3_length: 13; j_call: TRBJ1-4; v_call: TRBV28; cdr3_aa: CASKEGADEKLFF; cdr3_nt: TGTGCCAGCAAGGAGGGGGCGGATGAAAAACTGTTTTTT
d_call: TRBD1; clone_size: NA; cdr3_length: 16; j_call: TRBJ1-1; v_call: TRBV5-1; cdr3_aa: CASSPRQGSGNTEAFF; cdr3_nt: TGCGCCAGCAGCCCGAGACAGGGTTCGGGGAACACTGAAGCTTTCTTT
d_call: NA; clone_size: NA; cdr3_length: 15; j_call: TRBJ2-3; v_call: TRBV7-2; cdr3_aa: CASSPKAGPTDTQYF; cdr3_nt: TGTGCCAGCAGCCCCAAGGCCGGGCCCACAGATACGCAGTATTTT
d_call: NA; clone_size: few; cdr3_length: 14; j_call: TRBJ1-1; v_call: TRBV9; cdr3_aa: CASSLLSGNTEAFF; cdr3_nt: TGTGCCAGCAGCCTTCTCTCGGGAAACACTGAAGCTTTCTTT
d_call: NA; clone_size: few; cdr3_length: 15; j_call: TRBJ2-7; v_call: TRBV6-5; cdr3_aa: CASSYPRAGIYEQYF; cdr3_nt: TGTGCCAGCAGTTATCCCAGGGCGGGAATCTACGAGCAGTACTTC
d_call: NA; clone_size: NA; cdr3_length: 12; j_call: TRBJ1-5; v_call: TRBV6-6; cdr3_aa: CASGRVNQPQHF; cdr3_nt: TGTGCCAGCGGGAGGGTCAACCAGCCCCAGCATTTT
d_call: NA; clone_size: few; cdr3_length: 14; j_call: TRBJ1-1; v_call: TRBV7-2; cdr3_aa: CASSFGSLNTEAFF; cdr3_nt: TGTGCCAGCAGCTTTGGCTCTTTAAACACTGAAGCTTTCTTT
d_call: NA; clone_size: NA; cdr3_length: 14; j_call: TRBJ2-7; v_call: TRBV5-6; cdr3_aa: CASSLVSGTYEQYF; cdr3_nt: TGTGCCAGCAGCTTGGTATCGGGAACCTACGAGCAGTACTTC
d_call: TRBD1; clone_size: once; cdr3_length: 13; j_call: TRBJ2-7; v_call: TRBV29-1; cdr3_aa: CSALWDRSYEQYF; cdr3_nt: TGCAGCGCGCTATGGGACAGGTCCTACGAGCAGTACTTC
d_call: TRBD1; clone_size: NA; cdr3_length: 15; j_call: TRBJ2-1; v_call: TRBV5-4; cdr3_aa: CASSPAGTGGNEQFF; cdr3_nt: TGTGCCAGCAGCCCGGCCGGGACAGGGGGAAATGAGCAGTTCTTC
d_call: NA; clone_size: few; cdr3_length: 13; j_call: TRBJ1-2; v_call: TRBV6-5; cdr3_aa: CASSYLSGDGYTF; cdr3_nt: TGTGCCAGCAGTTACTTATCAGGGGATGGCTACACCTTC
d_call: TRBD2; clone_size: NA; cdr3_length: 13; j_call: TRBJ2-1; v_call: TRBV7-9; cdr3_aa: CASSKVAGNEQFF; cdr3_nt: TGTGCCAGCAGCAAAGTAGCGGGGAATGAGCAGTTCTTC
d_call: TRBD2; clone_size: NA; cdr3_length: 16; j_call: TRBJ2-5; v_call: TRBV18; cdr3_aa: CASSPRRGERRETQYF; cdr3_nt: TGTGCCAGCTCACCGAGACGGGGGGAAAGACGGGAGACCCAGTACTTC
d_call: NA; clone_size: few; cdr3_length: 13; j_call: TRBJ1-1; v_call: TRBV2; cdr3_aa: CASSAGLNTEAFF; cdr3_nt: TGTGCCAGCAGTGCTGGATTGAACACTGAAGCTTTCTTT
d_call: TRBD2; clone_size: NA; cdr3_length: 16; j_call: TRBJ2-5; v_call: TRBV7-6; cdr3_aa: CASSPSVAGGRETQYF; cdr3_nt: TGTGCCAGCAGCCCCTCAGTAGCGGGGGGGCGAGAGACCCAGTACTTC
d_call: NA; clone_size: NA; cdr3_length: 11; j_call: TRBJ2-7; v_call: TRBV2; cdr3_aa: CASSVGSEQYF; cdr3_nt: TGTGCCAGCAGTGTTGGGAGCGAGCAGTACTTC
d_call: TRBD2; clone_size: NA; cdr3_length: 14; j_call: TRBJ2-2; v_call: TRBV28; cdr3_aa: CASNPGGDTGELFF; cdr3_nt: TGTGCCAGCAATCCGGGGGGGGACACCGGGGAGCTGTTTTTT
d_call: NA; clone_size: NA; cdr3_length: 13; j_call: TRBJ2-5; v_call: TRBV11-2; cdr3_aa: CASSLGPQETQYF; cdr3_nt: TGTGCCAGCAGCCTCGGACCTCAAGAGACCCAGTACTTC
d_call: TRBD1; clone_size: NA; cdr3_length: 15; j_call: TRBJ2-3; v_call: TRBV5-4; cdr3_aa: CASSSGGAVTDTQYF; cdr3_nt: TGTGCCAGCAGCTCAGGGGGCGCGGTCACAGATACGCAGTATTTT
d_call: NA; clone_size: NA; cdr3_length: 15; j_call: TRBJ2-3; v_call: TRBV5-6; cdr3_aa: CASSLFGQSTDTQYF; cdr3_nt: TGTGCCAGCAGCTTGTTCGGCCAGAGCACAGATACGCAGTATTTT
d_call: NA; clone_size: NA; cdr3_length: 12; j_call: TRBJ2-5; v_call: TRBV7-2; cdr3_aa: CASSLGWETQYF; cdr3_nt: TGTGCCAGCAGCTTAGGCTGGGAGACCCAGTACTTC
d_call: NA; clone_size: NA; cdr3_length: 15; j_call: TRBJ2-7; v_call: TRBV21-1; cdr3_aa: CASSKGQGVCYEQYF; cdr3_nt: TGTGCCAGCAGCAAGGGACAGGGGGTTTGCTACGAGCAGTACTTC
d_call: TRBD2; clone_size: NA; cdr3_length: 18; j_call: TRBJ2-7; v_call: TRBV18; cdr3_aa: CASSRTSGGAQSSYEQYF; cdr3_nt: TGTGCCAGCTCACGAACTAGCGGGGGGGCTCAGAGCTCCTACGAGCAGTACTTC
d_call: NA; clone_size: NA; cdr3_length: 14; j_call: TRBJ1-3; v_call: TRBV5-1; cdr3_aa: CASSLSGSGNTIYF; cdr3_nt: TGCGCCAGCAGCTTGTCAGGCTCTGGAAACACCATATATTTT
d_call: TRBD2; clone_size: few; cdr3_length: 15; j_call: TRBJ2-2; v_call: TRBV28; cdr3_aa: CASSSAGEDTGELFF; cdr3_nt: TGTGCCAGCAGTTCTGCGGGGGAGGACACCGGGGAGCTGTTTTTT
d_call: TRBD1; clone_size: NA; cdr3_length: 13; j_call: TRBJ1-2; v_call: TRBV10-3; cdr3_aa: CAITTGASYGYTF; cdr3_nt: TGTGCCATCACCACAGGGGCTTCCTATGGCTACACCTTC